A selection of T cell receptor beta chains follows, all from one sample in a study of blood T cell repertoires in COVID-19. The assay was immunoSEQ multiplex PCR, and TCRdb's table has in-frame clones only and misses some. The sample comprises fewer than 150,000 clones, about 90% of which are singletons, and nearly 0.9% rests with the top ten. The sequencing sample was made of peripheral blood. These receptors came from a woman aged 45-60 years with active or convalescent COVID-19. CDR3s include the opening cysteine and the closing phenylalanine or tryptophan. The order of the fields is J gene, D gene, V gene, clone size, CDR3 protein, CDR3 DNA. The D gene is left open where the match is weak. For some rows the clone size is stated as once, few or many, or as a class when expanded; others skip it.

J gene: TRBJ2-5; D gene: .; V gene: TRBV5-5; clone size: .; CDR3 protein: CASSRWGSGQETQYF; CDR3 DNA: TGTGCCAGCAGCCGGTGGGGTAGCGGACAAGAGACCCAGTACTTC
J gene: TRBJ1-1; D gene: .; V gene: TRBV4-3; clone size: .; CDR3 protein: CASSQEGGVEAFF; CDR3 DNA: TGCGCCAGCAGCCAAGAGGGGGGGGTTGAAGCTTTCTTT
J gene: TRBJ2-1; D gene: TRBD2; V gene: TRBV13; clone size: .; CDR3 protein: CASSPQAGQGGTSGRYEQFF; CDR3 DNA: TGTGCCAGCAGCCCCCAGGCCGGACAGGGTGGAACTAGCGGGAGGTACGAGCAGTTCTTC
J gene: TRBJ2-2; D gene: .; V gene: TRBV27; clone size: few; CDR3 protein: CASSPYTGELFF; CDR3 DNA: TGTGCCAGCAGTCCCTACACCGGGGAGCTGTTTTTT
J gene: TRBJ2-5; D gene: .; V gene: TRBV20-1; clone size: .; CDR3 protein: CSAQALETQYF; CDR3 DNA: TGCAGTGCCCAGGCTCTAGAGACCCAGTACTTC
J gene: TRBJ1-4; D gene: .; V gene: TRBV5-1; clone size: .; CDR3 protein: CASSLERANEKLFF; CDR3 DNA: TGCGCCAGCAGCTTGGAGAGGGCGAATGAAAAACTGTTTTTT
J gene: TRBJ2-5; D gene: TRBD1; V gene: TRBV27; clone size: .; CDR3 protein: CASSLVDRGETQYF; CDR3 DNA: TGTGCCAGCAGTTTAGTGGACAGGGGGGAGACCCAGTACTTC
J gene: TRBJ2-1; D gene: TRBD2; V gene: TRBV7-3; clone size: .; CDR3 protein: CASSSTGLAGVLFF; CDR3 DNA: TGTGCCAGCAGCTCAACGGGACTAGCGGGAGTCTTGTTCTTC
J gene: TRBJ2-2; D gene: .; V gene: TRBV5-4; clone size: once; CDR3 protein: CASKTSGRRSTGELFF; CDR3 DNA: TGTGCCAGCAAGACTAGTGGACGTCGGTCCACCGGGGAGCTGTTTTTT
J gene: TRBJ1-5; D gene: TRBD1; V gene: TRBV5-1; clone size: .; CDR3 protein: CASSLGTGDQPQHF; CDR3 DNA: TGCGCCAGCAGCCTCGGGACAGGGGATCAGCCCCAGCATTTT
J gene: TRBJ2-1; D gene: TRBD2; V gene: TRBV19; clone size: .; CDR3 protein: CASSIATGGGNEQFF; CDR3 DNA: TGTGCCAGTAGTATAGCAACCGGGGGGGGAAATGAGCAGTTCTTC
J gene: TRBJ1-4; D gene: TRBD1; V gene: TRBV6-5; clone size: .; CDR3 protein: CASRGWTGDYEKLFF; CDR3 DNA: TGTGCCAGCAGAGGCTGGACAGGGGATTATGAAAAACTGTTTTTT
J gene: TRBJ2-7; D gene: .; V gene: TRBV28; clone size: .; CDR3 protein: CASSPRENYEQYF; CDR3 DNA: TGTGCCAGCAGTCCCCGGGAGAACTACGAGCAGTACTTC
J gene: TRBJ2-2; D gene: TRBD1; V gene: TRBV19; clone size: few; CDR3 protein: CASSGGQGAGTGELFF; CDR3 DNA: TGTGCCAGTAGTGGAGGTCAGGGGGCGGGGACCGGGGAGCTGTTTTTT
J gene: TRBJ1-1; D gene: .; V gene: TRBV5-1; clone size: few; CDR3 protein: CASSKPLGANTEAFF; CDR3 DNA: TGCGCCAGCAGTAAACCCTTGGGAGCGAACACTGAAGCTTTCTTT
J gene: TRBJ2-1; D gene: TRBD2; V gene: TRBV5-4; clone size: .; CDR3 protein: CASSRIAGGDNEQFF; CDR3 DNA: TGTGCCAGCAGCCGTATAGCGGGAGGGGACAATGAGCAGTTCTTC
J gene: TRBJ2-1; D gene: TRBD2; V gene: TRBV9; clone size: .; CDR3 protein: CASSPWTSGRTHNEQFF; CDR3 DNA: TGTGCCAGCAGCCCGTGGACTAGCGGGAGGACGCACAATGAGCAGTTCTTC
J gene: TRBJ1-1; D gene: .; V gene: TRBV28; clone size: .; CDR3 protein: CASNPSPYLVTEAFF; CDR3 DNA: TGTGCCAGCAATCCATCCCCCTATCTGGTGACTGAAGCTTTCTTT
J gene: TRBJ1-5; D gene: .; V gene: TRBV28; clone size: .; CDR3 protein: CASRTEYSNQPQHF; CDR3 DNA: TGTGCCAGCAGAACAGAATATAGCAATCAGCCCCAGCATTTT
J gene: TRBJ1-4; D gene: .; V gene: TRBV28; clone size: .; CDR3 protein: CASSWANDEKLFF; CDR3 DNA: TGTGCCAGCAGTTGGGCAAACGATGAAAAACTGTTTTTT
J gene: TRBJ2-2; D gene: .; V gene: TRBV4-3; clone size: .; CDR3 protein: CASSPGLRFNTGELFF; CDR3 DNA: TGCGCCAGCAGCCCGGGGTTAAGGTTCAACACCGGGGAGCTGTTTTTT
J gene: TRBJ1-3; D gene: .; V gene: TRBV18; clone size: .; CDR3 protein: CASSQSDSPMIGNTIYF; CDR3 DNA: TGTGCCAGCTCACAATCGGACAGCCCAATGATTGGAAACACCATATATTTT
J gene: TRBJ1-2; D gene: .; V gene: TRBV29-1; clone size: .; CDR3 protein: CSVGDTTGYTF; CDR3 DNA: TGCAGCGTCGGCGATACTACTGGCTACACCTTC
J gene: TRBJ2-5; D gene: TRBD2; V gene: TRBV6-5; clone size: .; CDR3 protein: CASISGSGLGETQYF; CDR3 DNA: TGTGCCAGCATTAGCGGGAGCGGGCTGGGGGAGACCCAGTACTTC
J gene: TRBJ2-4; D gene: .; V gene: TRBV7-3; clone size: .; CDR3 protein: CASSLRLHGDIQYF; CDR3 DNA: TGTGCCAGCAGCTTAAGATTGCACGGGGACATTCAGTACTTC
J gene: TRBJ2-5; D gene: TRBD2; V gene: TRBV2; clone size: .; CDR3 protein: CASRATGDYGETQYF; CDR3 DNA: TGTGCCAGCAGGGCTACCGGGGACTACGGAGAGACCCAGTACTTC
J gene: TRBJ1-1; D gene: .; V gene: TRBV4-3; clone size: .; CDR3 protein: CASSQGTRERFF; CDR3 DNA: TGCGCCAGCAGCCAGGGGACAAGGGAGCGTTTCTTT
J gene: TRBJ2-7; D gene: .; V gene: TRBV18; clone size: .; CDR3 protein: CASSPQGHSYEQYF; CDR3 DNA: TGTGCCAGCTCTCCCCAGGGGCATAGCTACGAGCAGTACTTC
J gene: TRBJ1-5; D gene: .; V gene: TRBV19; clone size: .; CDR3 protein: CASSLSGQPQHF; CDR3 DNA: TGTGCCAGTAGTCTGAGCGGTCAGCCCCAGCATTTT
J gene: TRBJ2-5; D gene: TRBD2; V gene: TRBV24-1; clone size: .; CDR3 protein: CATSDPGLAGEGETQYF; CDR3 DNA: TGTGCCACCAGTGATCCGGGACTAGCGGGAGAGGGAGAGACCCAGTACTTC
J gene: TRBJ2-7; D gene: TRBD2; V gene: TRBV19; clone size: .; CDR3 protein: CASSLAREGVYEQYF; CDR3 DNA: TGTGCCAGTAGTCTCGCCCGGGAGGGCGTCTACGAGCAGTACTTC
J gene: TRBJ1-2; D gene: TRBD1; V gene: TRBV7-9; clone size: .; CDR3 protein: CASSLGRDRGGYTF; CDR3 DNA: TGTGCCAGCAGCTTAGGGAGGGACAGGGGTGGCTACACCTTC
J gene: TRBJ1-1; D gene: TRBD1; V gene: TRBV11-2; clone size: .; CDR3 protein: CASSLTGSNTEAFF; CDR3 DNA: TGTGCCAGCAGCTTGACAGGGTCGAACACTGAAGCTTTCTTT
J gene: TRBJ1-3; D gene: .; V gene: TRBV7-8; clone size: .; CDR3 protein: CASSLDFGGNTIYF; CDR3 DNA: TGTGCCAGCAGCTTAGATTTCGGGGGAAACACCATATATTTT
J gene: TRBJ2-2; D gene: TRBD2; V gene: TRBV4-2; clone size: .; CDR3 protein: CASSQDPGLAGSGELFF; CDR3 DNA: TGTGCCAGCAGCCAAGACCCGGGACTAGCGGGCTCCGGGGAGCTGTTTTTT